This TCR beta chain is drawn from a study of cytomegalovirus exposure and HLA in healthy donors. The PCR employed 60 Vbeta primers together with 13 Jbeta primers. TCRdb keeps only in-frame clones here, not all; method: immunoSEQ multiplex PCR. The table lists some 140,000 clones, around 80% of them singletons. This CDR3 is built from 15 residues. Trimming cost V 6 bases and J 2 bases; bases outside gene matches: 10. The germline gives CDR1 SNHLY, CDR2 FYNNEI. Material for sequencing was PBMCs. This TCR was sampled from a man aged 25 to 40 in good health. The chain uses TRBV2 and TRBJ2-7, with 7 bases lining up with TRBD1. Here the CDR3 reads CASRGKTGLPYEQYF. In nucleotides, the CDR3 is TGTGCCAGCAGGGGAAAGACAGGGCTCCCCTACGAGCAGTACTTC.